The 27 T cell receptor beta chains reported below all come from one sample, sequenced in a study of blood T cell repertoires in COVID-19. Assay used: immunoSEQ multiplex PCR; TCRdb lists only in-frame clones, some missing. The table includes about 130,000 clones, 60% to 80% detected once. The source material was peripheral blood. Source of these receptors: a man between 60 and 70 years old with acute or convalescent COVID-19.

The chain couples TRBV19 to TRBJ1-2; TRBD1 is a possible D gene (6 bases). The CDR3 contains 16 residues. The germline V and J ends were trimmed by 10 bases and 4 bases, with 25 bases remaining between them. Germline values: CDR1 LNHDA, CDR2 SQIVND (reference sequence). The CDR3 sequence is CATKEYTGSTGYGYTF. CDR3 nucleotides: TGTGCCACAAAAGAGTACACAGGGTCGACGGGCTATGGCTACACCTTC. Full variable domain (outside the CDR3, taken from reference TRBV19 and TRBJ1-2): DGGITQSPKYLFRKEGQNVTLSCEQNLNHDAMYWYRQDPGQGLRLIYYSQIVNDFQKGDIAEGYSVSREKKESFPLTVTSAQKNPTAFYLCATKEYTGSTGYGYTFGSGTRLTVV.

In its sample, this clone was seen once. The chain carries TRBV7-2 and TRBJ2-5; maybe TRBD1 (5 bases). This CDR3 region has 13 residues. The germline V gene encodes CDR1 SGHTA and CDR2 FQGNSA. The germline V and J ends were trimmed by 3 bases and 2 bases, with 7 bases remaining between them. CDR3 DNA: TGTGCCAGCAGCTTGGGGCGACAAGAGACCCAGTACTTC. Protein: CASSLGRQETQYF. The whole variable domain, filled in from reference TRBV7-2 and TRBJ2-5, reads GAGVSQSPSNKVTEKGKDVELRCDPISGHTALYWYRQSLGQGLEFLIYFQGNSAPDKSGLPSDRFSAERTGGSVSTLTIQRTQQEDSAVYLCASSLGRQETQYFGPGTRLLVL.

The chain joins TRBV6-5 to TRBJ1-2; TRBD1 might be the D (5 bases). This CDR3 has 14 residues. Germline V CDR1 and CDR2: MNHEY, SVGAGI. V was shortened by 6 bases and J by 0 bases, with 11 bases between the two germline ends. The CDR3 DNA reads TGTGCCAGCAGGGGGGGGACGACTAACTATGGCTACACCTTC. This translates into CASRGGTTNYGYTF.

This clone was detected once. The V gene is TRBV29-1, the J gene TRBJ1-2, with TRBD1 matching 9 bases. The CDR3 is made up of 16 amino acids. The germline CDR1 and CDR2 sequences are SQVTM and ANQGSEA. The junction had 9 bases not matched to a gene; V was cut back by 3 bases and J by 1 base. CDR3 region: CSVDRGQGALNYGYTF. The CDR3 DNA reads TGCAGCGTTGACCGGGGACAGGGAGCCCTTAACTATGGCTACACCTTC.

V usage is TRBV7-7 and J usage is TRBJ2-5; maybe TRBD1 (6 bases). The V end was cut by 5 bases, the J end by 5 bases, with 15 bases between. The germline V gene encodes CDR1 SSHAT and CDR2 FNYEAQ (reference sequence). The CDR3 is 14 residues long. Here the CDR3 DNA reads TGTGCCAGCAGCCCGTCAGGGGATGGGGAGACCCAGTACTTC. This sequence encodes CASSPSGDGETQYF.

The chain employs TRBV27 and TRBJ2-5, with 7 bases matching TRBD2. The CDR3 covers 14 residues. The germline V gene encodes CDR1 MNHEY and CDR2 SMNVEV (reference sequence). The J segment lost 4 bases and the V segment lost 5 bases, leaving 7 bases of the junction unmatched. The CDR3 DNA reads TGTGCCAGCAGTGAGCGGGATTGGGGAGAGACCCAGTACTTC. It yields the protein CASSERDWGETQYF.

The rearrangement uses TRBV7-8 and TRBJ2-7; the match to TRBD2 covers 9 bases. Per the germline V gene, CDR1 is SGHVS and CDR2 is FQNEAQ. The CDR3 totals 17 residues. J was trimmed by 3 bases and V by 2 bases; bases with no gene match: 11. CDR3 in amino acids: CASSLRSGRDFSYEQYF. The DNA of the CDR3 is TGTGCCAGCAGCTTACGTAGCGGGAGAGATTTTAGCTACGAGCAGTACTTC. The full variable domain, its missing parts supplied by reference TRBV7-8 and TRBJ2-7, is GAGVSQSPRYKVAKRGQDVALRCDPISGHVSLFWYQQALGQGPEFLTYFQNEAQLDKSGLPSDRFFAERPEGSVSTLKIQRTQQEDSAVYLCASSLRSGRDFSYEQYFGPGTRLTVT.

This clone was seen a single time. The chain is built from TRBV3-1 (or the pseudogene TRBV3-2) and TRBJ2-3; D might be TRBD1 (7 bases). The germline CDR1 and CDR2 sequences are LGHDT and YNNKEL (reference sequence). The CDR3 consists of 15 residues. V was shortened by 2 bases and J by 6 bases, with 15 bases between the two germline ends. CDR3 protein: CASSQLAGGSDTQYF. CDR3 DNA sequence: TGTGCCAGCAGCCAACTAGCAGGGGGGAGCGATACGCAGTATTTT.

This chain connects TRBV19 to TRBJ2-4, with D maybe TRBD2 (5 bases). CDR1 is LNHDA, CDR2 SQIVND, per germline (reference sequence). The CDR3 sequence is 14 residues long. The V gene lost 8 bases and the J gene lost 1 base, with 12 bases spanning the gap. The CDR3 DNA is TGTGCCAGTGCTTCAGGCGGGGCCAAAAACATTCAGTACTTC. Amino acid sequence: CASASGGAKNIQYF.

Of note for this clone: The same CDR3 is also encoded by other DNA sequences in this sample. The chain carries TRBV18 and TRBJ2-1; D gene unclear. Germline-derived CDR1 and CDR2 are KGHSH and LQKENI. The CDR3 length is 16 residues. V shed 0 bases and J shed 0 bases, with 9 bases lying between them. In nucleotides, the CDR3 is TGTGCCAGCTCACCACCGCGGCAGAGCTCCTACAATGAGCAGTTCTTC. This gives the protein CASSPPRQSSYNEQFF.

The rearrangement links TRBV29-1 to TRBJ1-5; the match to TRBD1 covers 8 bases. Looked up from germline, CDR1 is SQVTM and CDR2 is ANQGSEA. This CDR3 comprises 13 residues. V lost 6 bases and J lost 3; bases outside the gene matches: 4. In DNA, the CDR3 is TGCAGCGTCTCAGGGGGCAACAATCAGCCCCAGCATTTT. Residues: CSVSGGNNQPQHF.

The chain carries TRBV3-1 (or the pseudogene TRBV3-2) and TRBJ1-1; a weak D match, TRBD1 (5 bases). The germline gives CDR1 LGHDT, CDR2 YNNKEL (reference sequence). The V end lost 0 bases, the J end lost 3 bases, and 11 bases lay between the germline ends. This CDR3 spans 15 amino acids. CDR3 amino acids: CASSQDIGGDTEAFF. The CDR3 DNA follows: TGTGCCAGCAGCCAAGATATTGGGGGGGACACTGAAGCTTTCTTT.

CDR3 loop: CAISQQQGLAGGKILTDTQYF. In DNA form, the CDR3 reads TGTGCCATCAGTCAGCAACAGGGACTAGCGGGGGGGAAAATACTCACAGATACGCAGTATTTT. This sequence joins TRBV10-3 and TRBJ2-3, with TRBD2 matching 16 bases. CDR3 length: 21 residues. Germline CDR1 ENHRY, CDR2 SYGVKD. V was pared by 5 bases and J by 2 bases, with 16 bases of the junction left unmatched.

The J gene is TRBJ2-3, the V gene TRBV9, with 8 bases identical to TRBD1. The CDR3 covers 18 residues. In germline, CDR1 is SGDLS, CDR2 YYNGEE. J was trimmed by 1 base and V by 4 bases; bases with no gene match: 14. The CDR3 nucleotides are TGTGCCAGCAGCCCTGGGAACAGGGGGATTTTAGGCACAGATACGCAGTATTTT. It translates to CASSPGNRGILGTDTQYF.

The chain carries TRBV9 and TRBJ1-3; no clear D. Between the trimmed V and J ends, which lost 4 bases and 5 bases, there was a span of 13 bases. The CDR3 length is 14 residues. Germline V gene data show CDR1 as SGDLS and CDR2 as YYNGEE. The CDR3 nucleotides read TGTGCCAGCAGCAGACTAGAAGGGAGAAACACCATATATTTT. It yields the protein CASSRLEGRNTIYF. The entire variable domain, with the rest obtained from reference TRBV9 and TRBJ1-3, is as follows: DSGVTQTPKHLITATGQRVTLRCSPRSGDLSVYWYQQSLDQGLQFLIQYYNGEERAKGNILERFSAQQFPDLHSELNLSSLELGDSALYFCASSRLEGRNTIYFGEGSWLTVV.

V is TRBV12-3 or TRBV12-4 and J is TRBJ2-2, with D perhaps matching TRBD2 (6 bases). The CDR3 is 13 amino acids. V was pared by 5 bases and J by 6 bases, with 10 bases between. CDR3 in amino acids: CASSGTAAGELFF. The DNA of the CDR3 is TGTGCCAGCAGTGGGACTGCCGCCGGGGAGCTGTTTTTT.

The CDR3 loop reads CATGTSAYEQYF. In nucleotides, the CDR3 is TGTGCCACCGGGACTAGCGCTTACGAGCAGTACTTC. The rearrangement uses TRBV24-1 and TRBJ2-5, with TRBD2 matching over 10 bases. The J call is in doubt because the DNA end fits TRBJ2-7 better. The germline gives CDR1 KGHDR, CDR2 SFDVKD. The CDR3 length is 12 residues.

The V gene is TRBV9, the J gene TRBJ2-2; 10 bases are a match to TRBD2. This CDR3 is 16 amino acids long. The germline gives CDR1 SGDLS, CDR2 YYNGEE. The J segment lost 7 bases and the V segment lost 0 bases, leaving 6 bases of the junction unmatched. CDR3 bases: TGTGCCAGCAGCGTAGTAACTAGCGGGATGGTCGGGGAGCTGTTTTTT. It codes for CASSVVTSGMVGELFF.

This rearrangement joins TRBV21-1 to TRBJ1-2; the table assigns TRBD1, which was not confirmed against the DNA. TRBV21-1 is a known pseudogene. The CDR3 has 15 amino acids. CDR3 amino acids: CASSSRDRRNYGYTF. DNA of the CDR3: TGTGCCAGCAGCAGCCGGGACAGGAGGAACTATGGCTACACCTTC.

The chain recombines TRBV6-5 with TRBJ1-2; D uncertain. The germline V and J ends were trimmed by 6 bases and 1 base, with 9 bases remaining between them. The CDR3 spans 13 residues. The V gene's germline CDR1 is MNHEY and CDR2 SVGAGI. This CDR3 is CASRRNLNYGYTF. As DNA, the CDR3 is TGTGCCAGCAGGCGGAACCTTAACTATGGCTACACCTTC.

The chain recombines TRBV11-2 with TRBJ1-1; D uncertain. V lost 5 bases and J lost 1, with 8 bases in between. This CDR3 contains 13 residues. The V gene's germline CDR1 is SGHAT and CDR2 FQNNGV. CDR3 residues: CASSPSGNTEAFF. CDR3 bases: TGTGCCAGCAGCCCCAGCGGGAACACTGAAGCTTTCTTT.

The J gene is TRBJ2-7, the V gene TRBV10-3, with TRBD1 matching over 8 bases. From germline, CDR1 is ENHRY and CDR2 SYGVKD. Trimming at V came to 6 bases and at J to 7 bases, leaving 5 bases not matched to a gene. This CDR3 is 12 amino acids long. The CDR3 DNA reads TGTGCCATCAGCACAGGGGGGCGGGAGCAGTACTTC. Translating gives CAISTGGREQYF.

The V gene is TRBV3-1 (or the pseudogene TRBV3-2), the J gene TRBJ1-1; D uncertain. The V and J ends lost 5 bases and 4 bases respectively, with 14 bases between them. Germline V CDR1 and CDR2: LGHDT, YNNKEL (reference sequence). CDR3 size: 14 residues. The CDR3 region is CASSSRAGSTEAFF. As DNA, the CDR3 is TGTGCCAGCAGCTCGAGGGCGGGGTCCACTGAAGCTTTCTTT.

The rearrangement uses TRBV19 and TRBJ1-2; D is possibly TRBD1 (6 bases). Germline lookup yields CDR1 LNHDA and CDR2 SQIVND (reference sequence). V was shortened by 7 bases and J by 7 bases, with 25 bases between the two germline ends. The CDR3 sequence is 16 residues long. The CDR3 DNA reads as TGTGCCAGTACTCGACGAGCCACAGGGTTAGCAAGTGGCTACACCTTC. It translates to CASTRRATGLASGYTF.

This chain joins TRBV18 and TRBJ1-2; D gene uncertain. Germline loops: CDR1 KGHSH, CDR2 LQKENI. Between the trimmed V and J ends, which lost 5 bases and 3 bases, there was a span of 10 bases. The CDR3 sequence is 13 residues long. CDR3 loop: CASSNQKYYGYTF. As DNA, the CDR3 is TGTGCCAGCTCAAATCAGAAGTACTATGGCTACACCTTC.

This clone was counted only a few times. The V call is TRBV10-2, the J call TRBJ2-7; 9 bases fit TRBD1. The V and J ends lost 7 bases and 6 bases, in that order; junction bases with no gene match: 7. The CDR3 is made up of 13 amino acids. The germline V gene has CDR1 WSHSY and CDR2 SAAADI. The CDR3 DNA follows: TGCGCCAGCACCGTCCTGACAGGGGGCGAGCAGTACTTC. Its translation: CASTVLTGGEQYF.

This chain joins TRBV6-5 and TRBJ1-1, with TRBD1 matching over 10 bases. Germline CDR1 is MNHEY and CDR2 is SVGAGI. CDR3 length: 15 amino acids. J lost 3 bases, V lost 8 bases, and 9 bases had no gene match. DNA of the CDR3: TGTGCCAGCCGTCGACAGGGGGCGTCGTACACTGAAGCTTTCTTT. It encodes CASRRQGASYTEAFF.